The sample holds many counts of the clone carrying this TCR beta chain. Its cognate antigen is unknown. CDR3 size: 15 residues. After removal of 6 bases from V and 4 bases from J, the junction contained 7 bases not matched to a gene. The V gene's germline CDR1 is SNHLY and CDR2 FYNNEI. Genomic DNA constituted the template upon which TCR beta VDJ and CDR3 profiling was performed. TCRdb reanalysed the reads using MiXCR and keeps one entry per CDR3 protein. Altogether about 110,000 distinct CDR3 sequences are present, approximately 48% being singletons, with the ten largest covering 25% to 35%. The data are from a study of CD8+CD57+ T cells in acquired aplastic anemia. About the study: Isolated CD4+ and CD8+ cells, once sorted, yielded DNA averaging roughly 3 ug. Healthy donor CD4+ cell samples had a mean of around 10 million reads.

Study-wide findings and caveats: The study found no significant CD8+ Simpson's diversity difference between patients and controls.

Sequencing used sorted CD4+, CD8+, or CD8+CD57+ T cells (not recorded which) from PBMCs. The source of this sequence is a human donor in good health, serving as a control. This chain connects TRBV2 to TRBJ2-3; 10 bases align to TRBD2. CDR3 bases: TGTGCCAGCAGGGAGATAGCGGGGGGCGCAGATACGCAGTATTTT. Translation gives CASREIAGGADTQYF.